One T cell receptor beta chain is described in this entry. The CDR3 length is 15 residues. V was pared by 5 bases and J by 4 bases, with 10 bases of the junction left unmatched. Germline V CDR1 and CDR2: SGHAT, FQNNGV. These data come from a study of T-cell memory formation after mild COVID-19. Study-level background: Each donor largely had its own TCR clusters.

Using constant-segment primers, 5'RACE produced TCR alpha and TCR beta cDNA libraries carrying sample barcodes and UMIs. TCRdb reanalysed the 5' RACE reads using MiXCR and keeps one entry per CDR3 protein. The sample includes about 340,000 distinct CDR3 sequences, 20% to 25% of them seen just once. Source material: PBMCs or a T cell subset sorted from them (not recorded which). The V call is TRBV11-2, the J call TRBJ2-5, with 7 nucleotides matching TRBD1. The clonotype originates from a man aged 18 to 35 who had mild COVID-19 (a few samples of this study predate the infection). Cell type and time point are not known. The chain's CDR3 is CASSPPDRVGETQYF. CDR3 nucleotide sequence: TGTGCCAGCAGCCCCCCCGACAGGGTAGGAGAGACCCAGTACTTC.